This T cell receptor (beta chain) is drawn from a study of blood T cells in healthy people across ages. Turning to the study itself: About one barcoded beta molecule per two T cells was captured by template switching.

Primed by a sample-barcoded 5' primer and a J-beta primer mix, a second PCR proceeded for roughly 6 to 12 cycles. TCRdb independently ran MiXCR on the 5' RACE reads; one entry per CDR3 protein. The data hold 1.8 million or so distinct CDR3 sequences, with 39% observed a single time. Every donor provided approximately 10 milliliters of peripheral blood. With each sample, at least 5 micrograms of total RNA were extracted. Germline trimming cut 3 bases from V and 5 bases from J; bases unmatched to any gene: 4. The CDR3 has 14 amino acids. Germline V gene sequence: CDR1 SQVTM, CDR2 ANQGSEA. This receptor was obtained from a human donor in good health. V and J are TRBV29-1 and TRBJ1-4; 9 bases are shared with TRBD1. Sample: blood. The CDR3 reads CSVDSGTGNEKLFF. The CDR3 DNA sequence: TGCAGCGTTGATTCTGGGACAGGGAATGAAAAACTGTTTTTT.